Described below is a single T cell receptor (beta chain) sequence and its context. Repertoires were generated with immunoSEQ multiplex PCR, while TCRdb's copy carries only in-frame clones and drops some. Of approximately 110,000 clones in the sample, 90% were seen once. The sample belongs to a study of glioma-infiltrating T cells after dendritic cell vaccination. About the research overall: Glioblastoma patients came from Phase I and II dendritic cell vaccination trials.

This CDR3 spans 14 amino acids. The germline V gene encodes CDR1 MNHEY and CDR2 SVGAGI. The ends were cut back, 3 bases at V and 6 bases at J, with 11 bases in the middle. Time point in this sample: after dendritic cell vaccination, including at tumor progression/relapse. This rearrangement joins TRBV6-5 to TRBJ2-2, with D unclear. The TCR originated in a human donor with glioblastoma. Sequenced material: blood, taken after dendritic cell vaccination. As DNA, the CDR3 is TGTGCCAGCAGTTATTACCCGGCGGCCGGGGAGCTGTTTTTT. Its protein product is CASSYYPAAGELFF.